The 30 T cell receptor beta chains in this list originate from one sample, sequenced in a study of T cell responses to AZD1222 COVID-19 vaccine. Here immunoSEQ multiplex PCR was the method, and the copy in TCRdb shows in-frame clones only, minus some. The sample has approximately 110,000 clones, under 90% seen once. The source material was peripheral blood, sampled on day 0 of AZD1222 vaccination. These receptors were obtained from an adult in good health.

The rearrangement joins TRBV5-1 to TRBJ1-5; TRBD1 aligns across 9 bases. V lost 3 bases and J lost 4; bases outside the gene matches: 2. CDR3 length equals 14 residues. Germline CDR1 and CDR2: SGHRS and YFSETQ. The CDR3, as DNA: TGCGCCAGCAGCTCGGGGACAGGGAATCAGCCCCAGCATTTT. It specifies CASSSGTGNQPQHF.

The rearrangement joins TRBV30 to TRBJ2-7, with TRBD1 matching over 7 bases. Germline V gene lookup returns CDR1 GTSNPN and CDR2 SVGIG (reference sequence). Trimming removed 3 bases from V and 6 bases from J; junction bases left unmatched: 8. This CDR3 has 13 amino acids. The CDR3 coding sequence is TGTGCCTGGAGCCCCGACAGGGTTGGCGAGCAGTACTTC. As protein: CAWSPDRVGEQYF.

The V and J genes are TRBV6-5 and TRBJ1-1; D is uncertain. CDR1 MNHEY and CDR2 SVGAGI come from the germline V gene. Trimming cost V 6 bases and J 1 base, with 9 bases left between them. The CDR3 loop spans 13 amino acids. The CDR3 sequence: CASSPVANTEAFF. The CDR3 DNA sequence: TGTGCCAGCAGCCCAGTTGCGAACACTGAAGCTTTCTTT.

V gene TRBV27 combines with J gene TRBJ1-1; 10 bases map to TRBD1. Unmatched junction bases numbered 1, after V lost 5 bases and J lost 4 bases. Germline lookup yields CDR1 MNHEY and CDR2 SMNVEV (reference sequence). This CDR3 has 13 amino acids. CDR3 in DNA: TGTGCCAGCAGTGGACAGGGGGTCACTGAAGCTTTCTTT. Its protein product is CASSGQGVTEAFF.

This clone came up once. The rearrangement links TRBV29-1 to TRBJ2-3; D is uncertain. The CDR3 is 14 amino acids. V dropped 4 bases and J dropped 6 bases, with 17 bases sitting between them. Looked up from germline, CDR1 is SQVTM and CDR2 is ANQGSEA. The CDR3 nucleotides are TGCAGCGTTGTGAACAGCGCACTGGGGGATACGCAGTATTTT. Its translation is CSVVNSALGDTQYF.

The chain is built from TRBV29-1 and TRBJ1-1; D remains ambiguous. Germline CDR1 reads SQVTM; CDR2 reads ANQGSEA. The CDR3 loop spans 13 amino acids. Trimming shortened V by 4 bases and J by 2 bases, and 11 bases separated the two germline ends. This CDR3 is CSVVAGANTEAFF. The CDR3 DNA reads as TGCAGCGTTGTAGCAGGAGCAAACACTGAAGCTTTCTTT.

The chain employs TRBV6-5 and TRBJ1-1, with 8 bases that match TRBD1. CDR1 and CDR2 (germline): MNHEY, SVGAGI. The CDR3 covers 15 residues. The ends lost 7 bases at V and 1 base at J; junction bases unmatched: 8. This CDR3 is CASTATGAQNTEAFF. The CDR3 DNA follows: TGTGCCAGCACCGCGACAGGGGCCCAGAACACTGAAGCTTTCTTT.

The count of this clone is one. This CDR3 reads CASSSEPSGNTGELFF. The CDR3 DNA reads TGCGCCAGCAGCTCCGAACCTAGCGGGAACACCGGGGAGCTGTTTTTT. The chain joins TRBV5-1 to TRBJ2-2; 7 positions match TRBD2. The germline V gene has CDR1 SGHRS and CDR2 YFSETQ. The J segment lost 1 base and the V segment lost 3 bases, leaving 6 bases of the junction unmatched. There are 16 residues in the CDR3.

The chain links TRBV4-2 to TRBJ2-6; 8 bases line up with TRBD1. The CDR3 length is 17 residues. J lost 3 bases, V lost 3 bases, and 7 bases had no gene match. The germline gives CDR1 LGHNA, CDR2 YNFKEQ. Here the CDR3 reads CASSQGQGAGGANVLTF. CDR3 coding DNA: TGTGCCAGCAGCCAGGGTCAGGGGGCCGGTGGGGCCAACGTCCTGACTTTC.

The CDR3 is CSSTGVDGYTF. In DNA form, the CDR3 reads TGCAGCTCCACAGGGGTCGATGGCTACACCTTC. The chain links TRBV29-1 to TRBJ1-2; 7 nucleotides align to TRBD1. CDR1 is SQVTM and CDR2 is ANQGSEA in the germline V gene. This CDR3 has 11 amino acids. With 8 bases clipped from V and 6 bases from J, the junction kept 6 bases outside the gene matches.

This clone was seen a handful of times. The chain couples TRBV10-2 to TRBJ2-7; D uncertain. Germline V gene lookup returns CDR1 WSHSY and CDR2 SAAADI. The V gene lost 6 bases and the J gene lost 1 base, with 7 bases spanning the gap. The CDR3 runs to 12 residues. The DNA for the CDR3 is TGCGCCAGCAGGTCCGGATCCTACGAGCAGTACTTC. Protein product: CASRSGSYEQYF.

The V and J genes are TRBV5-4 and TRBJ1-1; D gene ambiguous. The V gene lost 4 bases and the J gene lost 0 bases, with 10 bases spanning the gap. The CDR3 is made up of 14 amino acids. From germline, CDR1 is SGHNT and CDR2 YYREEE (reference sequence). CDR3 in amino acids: CASSAAGMNTEAFF. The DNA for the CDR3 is TGTGCCAGCAGCGCCGCAGGCATGAACACTGAAGCTTTCTTT.

The CDR3 region is CASSQFDSNQPQHF. In DNA, the CDR3 is TGTGCCAGCAGCCAATTTGATAGCAATCAGCCCCAGCATTTT. The J gene is TRBJ1-5, the V gene TRBV3-1 (or the pseudogene TRBV3-2); D not resolved. The CDR3 has 14 amino acids. Germline-derived CDR1 and CDR2 are LGHDT and YNNKEL (reference sequence). Trimming removed 2 bases at V and 0 bases at J, with 5 bases between.

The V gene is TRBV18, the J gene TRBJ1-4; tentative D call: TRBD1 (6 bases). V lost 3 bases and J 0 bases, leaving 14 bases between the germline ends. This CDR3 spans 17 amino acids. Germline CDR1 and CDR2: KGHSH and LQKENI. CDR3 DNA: TGTGCCAGCTCACCGGACAGATCTGCCTCAACTAATGAAAAACTGTTTTTT. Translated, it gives CASSPDRSASTNEKLFF.

As DNA, the CDR3 is TGTGCCAGCAGTGAAAACAGGGGAATTTATGAAAAACTGTTTTTT. It is translated as CASSENRGIYEKLFF. The chain recombines TRBV25-1 with TRBJ1-4; TRBD1 aligns across 7 bases. From germline, CDR1 is MGHDK and CDR2 SYGVNS. The V gene end was trimmed by 2 bases and the J gene end by 6 bases; junction bases not matched to a gene: 6. CDR3 length equals 15 residues.

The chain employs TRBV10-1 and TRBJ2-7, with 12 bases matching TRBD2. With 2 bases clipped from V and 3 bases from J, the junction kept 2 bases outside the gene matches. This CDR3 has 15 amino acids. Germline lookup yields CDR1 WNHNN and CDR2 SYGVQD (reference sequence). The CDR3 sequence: CASSEETSGSYEQYF. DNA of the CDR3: TGCGCCAGCAGTGAGGAGACTAGCGGGAGCTACGAGCAGTACTTC.

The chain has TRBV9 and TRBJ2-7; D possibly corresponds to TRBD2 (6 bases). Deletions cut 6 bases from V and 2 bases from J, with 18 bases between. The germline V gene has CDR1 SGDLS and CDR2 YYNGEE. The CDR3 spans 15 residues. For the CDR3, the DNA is TGTGCCAGCACCAGGGACTTAGGACGCCCCTACGAGCAGTACTTC. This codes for CASTRDLGRPYEQYF.

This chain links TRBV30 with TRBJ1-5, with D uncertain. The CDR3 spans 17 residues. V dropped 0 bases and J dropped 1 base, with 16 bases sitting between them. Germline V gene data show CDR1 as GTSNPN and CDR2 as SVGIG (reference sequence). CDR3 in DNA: TGTGCCTGGAGTGTAGGCCGGACCCCTGGGAGCAATCAGCCCCAGCATTTT. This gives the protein CAWSVGRTPGSNQPQHF.

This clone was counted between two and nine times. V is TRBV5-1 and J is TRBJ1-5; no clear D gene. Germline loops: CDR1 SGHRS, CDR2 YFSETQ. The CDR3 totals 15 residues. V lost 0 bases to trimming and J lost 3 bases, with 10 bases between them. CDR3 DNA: TGCGCCAGCAGCTTGGAGGGCGGTATCAATCAGCCCCAGCATTTT. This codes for CASSLEGGINQPQHF.

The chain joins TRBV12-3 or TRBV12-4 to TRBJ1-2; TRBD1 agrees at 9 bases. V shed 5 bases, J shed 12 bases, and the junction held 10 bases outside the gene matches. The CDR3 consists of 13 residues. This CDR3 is CASSPGQGLVNTF. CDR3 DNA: TGTGCCAGCAGTCCGGGACAGGGTCTTGTGAACACCTTC.

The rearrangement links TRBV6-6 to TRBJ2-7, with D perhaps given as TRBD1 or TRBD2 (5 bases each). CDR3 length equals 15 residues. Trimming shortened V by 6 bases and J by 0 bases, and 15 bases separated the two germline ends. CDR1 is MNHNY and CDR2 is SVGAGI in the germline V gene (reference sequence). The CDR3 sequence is CASRRGRDHSYEQYF. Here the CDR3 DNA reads TGTGCCAGCAGACGGGGTAGGGACCACTCCTACGAGCAGTACTTC.

The CDR3 bases are TGTGCCAGCTCGGCAGACCATAACTATGGCTACACCTTC. Protein product: CASSADHNYGYTF. The rearrangement joins TRBV18 to TRBJ1-2, with D hard to call. Trimming took off 6 bases at V and 1 base at J, with 9 bases between the two ends. The V gene's germline CDR1 is KGHSH and CDR2 LQKENI. The CDR3 covers 13 residues. The whole variable domain, remainder taken from reference TRBV18 and TRBJ1-2, is NAGVMQNPRHLVRRRGQEARLRCSPMKGHSHVYWYRQLPEEGLKFMVYLQKENIIDESGMPKERFSAEFPKEGPSILRIQQVVRGDSAAYFCASSADHNYGYTFGSGTRLTVV.

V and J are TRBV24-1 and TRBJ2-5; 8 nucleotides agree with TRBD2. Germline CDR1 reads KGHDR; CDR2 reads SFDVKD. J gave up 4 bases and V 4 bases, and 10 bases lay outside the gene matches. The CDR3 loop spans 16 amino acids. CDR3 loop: CATSEPSGRVRETQYF. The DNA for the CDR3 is TGTGCCACCAGTGAACCCAGCGGGAGAGTAAGAGAGACCCAGTACTTC.

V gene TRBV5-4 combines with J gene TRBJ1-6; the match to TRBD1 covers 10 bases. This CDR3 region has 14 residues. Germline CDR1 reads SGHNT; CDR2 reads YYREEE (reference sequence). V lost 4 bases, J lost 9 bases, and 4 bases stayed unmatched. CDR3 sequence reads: CASSPDRGSSPLHF. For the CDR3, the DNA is TGTGCCAGCAGCCCGGACAGGGGGTCTTCACCCCTCCACTTT.

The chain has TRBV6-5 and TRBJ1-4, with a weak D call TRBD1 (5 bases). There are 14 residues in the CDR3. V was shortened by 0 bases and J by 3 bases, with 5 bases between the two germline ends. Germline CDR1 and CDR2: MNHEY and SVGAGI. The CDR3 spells CASSYSGPNEKLFF. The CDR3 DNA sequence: TGTGCCAGCAGTTACTCGGGGCCTAATGAAAAACTGTTTTTT.

The CDR3 is CASSEEGSRNQPQHF. In nucleotides, the CDR3 is TGTGCCAGTAGCGAAGAGGGGTCCCGCAATCAGCCCCAGCATTTT. V is TRBV19 and J is TRBJ1-5; D possibly corresponds to TRBD1 (5 bases). Germline-derived CDR1 and CDR2 are LNHDA and SQIVND (reference sequence). Trimming shortened V by 6 bases and J by 2 bases, and 14 bases separated the two germline ends. The CDR3 sequence is 15 residues long.

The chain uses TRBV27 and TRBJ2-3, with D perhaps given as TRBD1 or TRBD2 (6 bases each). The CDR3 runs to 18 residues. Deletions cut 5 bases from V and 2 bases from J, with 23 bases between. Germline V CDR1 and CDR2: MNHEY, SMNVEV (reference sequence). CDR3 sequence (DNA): TGTGCCAGCAGTCGCTCCTCCGGGGGACAAAGATCCACAGATACGCAGTATTTT. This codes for CASSRSSGGQRSTDTQYF.

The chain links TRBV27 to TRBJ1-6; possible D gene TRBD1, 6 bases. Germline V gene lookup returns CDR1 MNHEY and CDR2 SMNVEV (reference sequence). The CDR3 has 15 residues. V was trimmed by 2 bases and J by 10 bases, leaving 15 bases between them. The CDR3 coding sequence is TGTGCCAGCAGTTTAAGGGGGGCAAGGTGGTCACCCCTCCACTTT. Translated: CASSLRGARWSPLHF.

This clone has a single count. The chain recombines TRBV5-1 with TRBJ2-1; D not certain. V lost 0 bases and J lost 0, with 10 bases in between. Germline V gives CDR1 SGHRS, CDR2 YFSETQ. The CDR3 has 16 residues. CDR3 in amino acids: CASSLDVPYSYNEQFF. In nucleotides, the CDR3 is TGCGCCAGCAGCTTGGACGTTCCCTACTCCTACAATGAGCAGTTCTTC.

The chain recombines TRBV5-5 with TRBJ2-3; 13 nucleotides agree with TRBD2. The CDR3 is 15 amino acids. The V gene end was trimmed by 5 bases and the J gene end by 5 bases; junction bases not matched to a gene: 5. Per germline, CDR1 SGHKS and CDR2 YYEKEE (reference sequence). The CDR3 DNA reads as TGTGCCAGCAGACTAGCGGGGGGGCAGGTAGATACGCAGTATTTT. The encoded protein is CASRLAGGQVDTQYF.